This TCR beta chain was identified during a study of OX40 agonist ivuxolimab in advanced cancers. Losses at the gene ends were 7 bases for V and 3 bases for J; bases not matched to a gene: 5. The CDR3 consists of 13 residues. Germline CDR1 is LNHDA and CDR2 is SQIVND (reference sequence). Produced via immunoSEQ multiplex PCR; TCRdb's table is partial and in-frame only. The sample holds roughly 46,000 clones, roughly 87% seen once. The source material was CD4+ or CD8+ T cells sorted from blood, sampled in a trial of the OX40 agonist ivuxolimab. The chain recombines TRBV19 with TRBJ2-7, with TRBD1 matching over 8 bases. The source of this sequence is an adult with an advanced solid tumor such as melanoma, head and neck, liver or kidney cancer. The CDR3 region is CASKKGQGYEQYF. CDR3 nucleotides: TGTGCCAGTAAAAAAGGACAGGGCTACGAGCAGTACTTC. Using reference TRBV19 and TRBJ2-7 for the parts outside the CDR3, the full variable domain is DGGITQSPKYLFRKEGQNVTLSCEQNLNHDAMYWYRQDPGQGLRLIYYSQIVNDFQKGDIAEGYSVSREKKESFPLTVTSAQKNPTAFYLCASKKGQGYEQYFGPGTRLTVT.